Below, one T cell receptor (beta chain) is given with its context. This entry is derived from a study of monozygotic twins with inflammatory bowel disease. CDR3 length: 20 amino acids. Germline loops: CDR1 SGHRS, CDR2 YFSETQ. Around 4,000 ng of total RNA went into each TCR library. cDNA was made in eight separate reactions per sample. After re-calling the 5' RACE reads, TCRdb lists one entry per CDR3 protein, DNA absent. Its table lists a few hundred thousand distinct CDR3 sequences. The sequencing sample was made of blood. V gene TRBV5-1 combines with J gene TRBJ1-2; TCRdb proposes TRBD1, but this gene call is untestable without DNA. This sequence was found in a human donor with ulcerative colitis or Crohn's disease, or a healthy co-twin of an affected twin (not recorded which). The CDR3: CARDTIDWHRDSDQNYGYTF.